This T cell receptor (beta chain) originates from a study of T cell clusters in autoimmune cytopenias. Study-level information: TRB sequencing had a median around 51,000 reads and under 2,500 distinct clonotypes per sample.

This clonotype is deemed medium-sized by its frequency. TRB was amplified by touch-down multiplex PCR, primer pools A and B combined. No DNA is given; TCRdb re-called the multiplex PCR reads and lists each CDR3 protein once. This table lists about 2,500 distinct CDR3 sequences. Some 39,000 genome equivalents of blood DNA were amplified for TRB. This CDR3 comprises 11 residues. Germline V CDR1 and CDR2: WSHSY, SAAADI. These data were also reused for a study on T cell repertoires in aging, cancer and after chemotherapy.

The rearrangement joins TRBV10-2 to TRBJ1-1. The source is a human donor with an autoimmune cytopenia or autoimmune hepatitis (not recorded which). The source material was peripheral blood. The CDR3 is CASSDLTEAFF.